One and the same sample provided the 14 T cell receptor beta chains below, sequenced in a study of T-cell reconstitution after alpha-beta-depleted transplantation in children (dated by TCRdb to the mid-2010s). The library was generated by PCR. Sequencing used an Illumina HiSeq 2500. TCR libraries were prepared with molecular barcoding, using unique molecular identifiers to normalize TCRbeta repertoire quantification. The raw public data were reprocessed by TCRdb itself: fastp quality trimming at Q25, MiXCR clonotype calling, in-frame beta chains only. Identical CDR3 proteins give one entry, which carries the most common genes and DNA. The sample table contains 700,000 to 950,000 distinct CDR3 sequences; only one count was recorded for roughly 15% of them. Of the sample, approximately 5% is held by the ten largest clones. The sample's treatment or condition label, decoded: allogeneic hematopoietic cell transplantation with graft depleted of TCRalphabeta T cells and CD19 B cells.

The sequences come from PBMCs, mostly from graft donor cells, collected 360 days after TCRalphabeta/CD19-depleted stem cell transplant. These receptors originate from a male patient between 5 and 17 years old who had a stem cell transplant for acute lymphoblastic leukemia, so the T cells may come from the graft donor.

This clonotype was counted many times. This chain connects TRBV11-2 to TRBJ2-2; possible D gene TRBD2, 6 bases. V dropped 5 bases and J dropped 3 bases, with 19 bases sitting between them. The V gene's germline CDR1 is SGHAT and CDR2 FQNNGV. The CDR3 sequence is 17 residues long. The CDR3 loop reads CASSQGLSFVYTGELFF. The CDR3 bases are TGTGCCAGCAGCCAGGGACTTTCATTCGTTTACACCGGGGAGCTGTTTTTT.

The genes are TRBV4-1 and TRBJ2-7, with D unclear. The germline V gene encodes CDR1 MGHRA and CDR2 YSYEKL. The CDR3 has 15 amino acids. The V gene lost 1 base and the J gene lost 6 bases, with 16 bases spanning the gap. CDR3 residues: CASSQGGQTLFEQYF. The CDR3 bases are TGCGCCAGCAGCCAAGGGGGTCAAACCCTCTTCGAGCAGTACTTC.

The gene calls are TRBV4-2 and TRBJ2-5, with a tentative D call TRBD2 (5 bases). Trimming cost V 3 bases and J 6 bases, with 14 bases left between them. The length of the CDR3 is 14 residues. Germline CDR1 LGHNA, CDR2 YNFKEQ. The CDR3 DNA sequence: TGTGCCAGCAGCCACCAAGCGGCTGGGCAGACCCAGTACTTC. Protein: CASSHQAAGQTQYF.

This chain connects TRBV7-2 to TRBJ2-1; D not certain. The germline V and J ends were trimmed by 5 bases and 8 bases, with 10 bases remaining between them. From germline, CDR1 is SGHTA and CDR2 FQGNSA. The CDR3 length is 12 residues. The chain's CDR3 is CASSTYFDEQFF. The CDR3 bases are TGTGCCAGCAGCACCTATTTCGATGAGCAGTTCTTC.

This clonotype was counted between two and nine times. This chain connects TRBV9 to TRBJ2-2; 12 bases match TRBD2. The trim removed 1 base at V and 5 bases at J, leaving 9 bases unmatched. The CDR3 has 18 amino acids. The germline V gene encodes CDR1 SGDLS and CDR2 YYNGEE. CDR3 amino acids: CASSVLGASGRGTGELFF. The CDR3 nucleotides read TGTGCCAGCAGCGTACTGGGGGCTAGCGGGAGGGGAACCGGGGAGCTGTTTTTT.

This chain links TRBV29-1 with TRBJ2-7; possibly TRBD2 for D (6 bases). V lost 5 bases and J lost 6, with 11 bases in between. The germline gives CDR1 SQVTM, CDR2 ANQGSEA. This CDR3 is built from 11 residues. CDR3 sequence: CSVSGGTEQYF. In nucleotides, the CDR3 is TGCAGCGTTAGTGGCGGGACCGAGCAGTACTTC.

The chain links TRBV19 to TRBJ2-2, with 8 bases aligning to TRBD1. V shed 6 bases, J shed 3 bases, and the junction held 21 bases outside the gene matches. Germline CDR1 is LNHDA and CDR2 is SQIVND (reference sequence). This CDR3 region has 20 residues. This CDR3 is CASRLSRRGPSPIHTGELFF. CDR3 bases: TGTGCCAGTAGACTATCCCGCAGGGGGCCCTCGCCCATTCACACCGGGGAGCTGTTTTTT.

The chain combines TRBV3-1 with TRBJ2-1, with TRBD2 as a possible D gene (5 bases). Germline values: CDR1 LGHDT, CDR2 YNNKEL (reference sequence). CDR3 length equals 15 residues. Trimming removed 0 bases from V and 9 bases from J, with 15 bases in between. In DNA form, the CDR3 reads TGTGCCAGCAGCCAAGAAGTTAGCGTAAAGAGTGAGCAGTTCTTC. This gives the protein CASSQEVSVKSEQFF.

This clonotype was picked up a small number of times. The chain joins TRBV20-1 to TRBJ1-4; no definite D call. CDR3 length: 11 amino acids. Germline CDR1 and CDR2: DFQATT and SNEGSKA (reference sequence). V lost 5 bases to trimming and J lost 16 bases, with 17 bases between them. CDR3 sequence: CSAARRISPFF. The CDR3 nucleotides read TGCAGTGCTGCTCGCAGAATTAGTCCGTTTTTT.

This clonotype was detected only a few times. CDR3 region: CASSLRQSGWDTQYF. CDR3 coding DNA: TGTGCCAGCAGTTTACGGCAGTCTGGTTGGGATACGCAGTATTTT. The chain is built from TRBV27 and TRBJ2-3; D is unclear. The V and J ends lost 2 bases and 6 bases respectively, with 15 bases between them. The CDR3 contains 15 residues. Germline V gene sequence: CDR1 MNHEY, CDR2 SMNVEV (reference sequence).

This clonotype was seen a few times. The chain is built from TRBV7-9 and TRBJ2-7; 7 bases agree with TRBD1. The V and J ends lost 0 bases and 0 bases, in that order; junction bases with no gene match: 5. This CDR3 contains 16 residues. Per germline, CDR1 SEHNR and CDR2 FQNEAQ (reference sequence). CDR3 DNA: TGTGCCAGCAGCTTAGCCCGGACAGGACACTCCTACGAGCAGTACTTC. The encoded protein is CASSLARTGHSYEQYF.

In this sample, this clonotype turned up many times. V and J are TRBV7-7 and TRBJ2-1; 9 nucleotides agree with TRBD2. The germline CDR1 and CDR2 sequences are SSHAT and FNYEAQ (reference sequence). CDR3 length equals 18 residues. Trimming took 1 base from V and 4 from J; bases not matched to a gene: 11. The CDR3 protein is CASSLGISGRGPYNEQFF. CDR3 DNA: TGTGCCAGCAGCTTAGGGATTAGCGGGAGAGGGCCTTACAATGAGCAGTTCTTC.

This clonotype was picked up a small number of times. The chain has TRBV5-1 and TRBJ2-1; a possible D gene is TRBD2 (6 bases). The germline V and J ends were trimmed by 3 bases and 4 bases, with 14 bases remaining between them. This CDR3 is 15 amino acids long. Per germline, CDR1 SGHRS and CDR2 YFSETQ. The chain's CDR3 is CASSWTNPVYNEQFF. The DNA for the CDR3 is TGCGCCAGCAGCTGGACTAACCCCGTTTACAATGAGCAGTTCTTC.

The V call is TRBV23-1, the J call TRBJ2-7; no clear D. TRBV23-1 counts as an open reading frame of uncertain function. The V end lost 4 bases, the J end lost 7 bases, and 11 bases lay between the germline ends. The CDR3 has 12 amino acids. The CDR3 here is CASSRPLQEQYF. CDR3 sequence (DNA): TGCGCCAGCAGTCGACCCCTTCAGGAGCAGTACTTC.